The source of this T cell receptor beta chain is a study of regulatory T cells in long-lasting Graves disease. Arm-PCR with iRepertoire HTBI primers amplified the CDR3 regions for these TCR beta libraries. TCRdb fed the multiplex PCR reads into MiXCR, producing one record per CDR3 protein. The sample has hundreds of thousands of distinct CDR3 sequences, roughly 21% seen once. Germline V gives CDR1 MNHNS, CDR2 SASEGT. The CDR3 runs to 14 residues. Documented time point: persistent/refractory GD, antithyroid drugs over 5 years with positive TRAb. PBMC RNA served as the TCR library source. As regards this clonotype: Its antigen is still unknown. One end of the junction does not line up with germline, which may come from a read error.

Study results and caveats: TRBV28, TRBJ1-2 and TRBJ2-5 emerged as the favored segments in persistent disease. Lower TCR diversity characterized persistent Graves' patients relative to newly diagnosed patients.

The clonotype comes from a female donor with Graves disease. The chain combines TRBV6-1 with TRBJ2-7, with TRBD1 matching over 7 bases. The source material was peripheral blood mononuclear cells (PBMCs), sampled when the disease was refractory, from a patient treated with antithyroid drugs. For the CDR3, the DNA is TGTGCCAGCAGGGAAGACAGGGCCTCCTACGAGCAGTACTTC. Amino acids: CASREDRASYEQYF.